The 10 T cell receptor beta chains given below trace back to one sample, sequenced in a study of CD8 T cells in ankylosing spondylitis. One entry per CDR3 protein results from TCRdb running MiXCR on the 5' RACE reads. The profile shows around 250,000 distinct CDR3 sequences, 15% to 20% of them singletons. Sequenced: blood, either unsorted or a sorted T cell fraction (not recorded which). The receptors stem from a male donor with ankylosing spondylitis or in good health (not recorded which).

The CDR3 region has the DNA TGTGCCAGCAGCTTAGCGCGTCTAGCGGGAGGGACCACAGATACGCAGTATTTT. This gives the protein CASSLARLAGGTTDTQYF. The rearrangement links TRBV7-8 to TRBJ2-3; 12 positions match TRBD2. Germline V gene sequence: CDR1 SGHVS, CDR2 FQNEAQ. CDR3 size: 18 residues. The J segment lost 2 bases and the V segment lost 0 bases, leaving 6 bases of the junction unmatched.

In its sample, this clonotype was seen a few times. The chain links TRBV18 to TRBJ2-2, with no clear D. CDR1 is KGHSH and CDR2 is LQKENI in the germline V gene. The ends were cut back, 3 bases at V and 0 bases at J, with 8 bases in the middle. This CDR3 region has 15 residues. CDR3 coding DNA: TGTGCCAGCTCACCGATAGGGCCGAACACCGGGGAGCTGTTTTTT. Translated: CASSPIGPNTGELFF.

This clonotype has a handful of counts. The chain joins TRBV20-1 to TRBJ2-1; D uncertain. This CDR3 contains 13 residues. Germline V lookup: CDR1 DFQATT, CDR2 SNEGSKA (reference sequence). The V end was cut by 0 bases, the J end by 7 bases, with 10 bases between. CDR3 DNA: TGCAGTGCTAGAGATGGCCTGGGGAATGAGCAGTTCTTC. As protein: CSARDGLGNEQFF.

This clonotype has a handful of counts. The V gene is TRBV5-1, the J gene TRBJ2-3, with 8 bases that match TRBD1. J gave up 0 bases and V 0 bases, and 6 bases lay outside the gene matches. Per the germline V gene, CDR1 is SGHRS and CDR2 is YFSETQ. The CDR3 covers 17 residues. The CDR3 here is CASSLGTGTSSTDTQYF. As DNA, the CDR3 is TGCGCCAGCAGCTTGGGGACAGGGACCAGCAGCACAGATACGCAGTATTTT.

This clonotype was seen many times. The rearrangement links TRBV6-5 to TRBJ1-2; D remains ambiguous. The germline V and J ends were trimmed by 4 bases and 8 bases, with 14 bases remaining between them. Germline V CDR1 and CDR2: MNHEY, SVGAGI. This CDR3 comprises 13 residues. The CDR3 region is CASSSRTAGGYTF. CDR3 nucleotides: TGTGCCAGCAGTTCAAGGACCGCGGGCGGCTACACCTTC.

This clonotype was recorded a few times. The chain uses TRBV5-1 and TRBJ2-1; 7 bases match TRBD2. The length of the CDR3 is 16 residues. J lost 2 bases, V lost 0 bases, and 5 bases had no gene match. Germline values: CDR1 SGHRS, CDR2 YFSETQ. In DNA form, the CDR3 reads TGCGCCAGCAGCTTGGCCGGGCGGGAGCCCTACAATGAGCAGTTCTTC. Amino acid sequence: CASSLAGREPYNEQFF.

The CDR3 loop is CSAEDREVVGTQYF. The DNA of the CDR3 is TGCAGTGCAGAAGACAGGGAGGTAGTTGGGACCCAGTACTTC. The rearrangement links TRBV20-1 to TRBJ2-5; D may be TRBD1 (7 bases). The CDR3 length is 14 residues. Germline CDR1 reads DFQATT; CDR2 reads SNEGSKA (reference sequence). V was pared by 6 bases and J by 7 bases, with 21 bases between.

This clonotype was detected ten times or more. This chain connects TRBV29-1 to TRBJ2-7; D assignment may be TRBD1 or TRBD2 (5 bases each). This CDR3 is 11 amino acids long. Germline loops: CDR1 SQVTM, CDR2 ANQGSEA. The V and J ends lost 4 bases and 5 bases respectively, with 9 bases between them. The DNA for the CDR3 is TGCAGCGTTGGAGGGGTCCACGAGCAGTACTTC. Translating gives CSVGGVHEQYF.

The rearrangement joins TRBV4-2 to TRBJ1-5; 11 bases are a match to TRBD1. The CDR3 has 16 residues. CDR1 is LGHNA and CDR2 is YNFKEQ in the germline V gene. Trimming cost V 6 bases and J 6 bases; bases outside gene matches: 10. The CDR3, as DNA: TGTGCCAGCAGTTATACCGGGACAGGGGGAACTCAGCCCCAGCATTTT. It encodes CASSYTGTGGTQPQHF.

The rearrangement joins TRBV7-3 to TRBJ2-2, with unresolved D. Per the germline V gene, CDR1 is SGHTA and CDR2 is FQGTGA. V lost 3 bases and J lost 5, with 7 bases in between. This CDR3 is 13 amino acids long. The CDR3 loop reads CASSFLDTGELFF. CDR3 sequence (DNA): TGTGCCAGCAGCTTTTTGGATACCGGGGAGCTGTTTTTT.